Following are 32 T cell receptor beta chains from one sample sequenced in a study of response to subunit inactivated influenza vaccine. TCRdb re-derived calls from the RT-PCR reads in MiXCR, one entry per CDR3 protein. The table shows about 780,000 distinct CDR3 sequences, with 18% occurring only once. The starting material was PBMCs from blood, obtained approximately 5 days after vaccination. These receptors all come from a man between 45 and 60 years old who received an inactivated influenza vaccine.

Written as DNA, the CDR3 is TGTGCCAGCAGTTACTCCGACAGGAACAAGTACTTC. This sequence encodes CASSYSDRNKYF. The chain joins TRBV6-2 or TRBV6-3 to TRBJ2-7; maybe TRBD1 (6 bases). CDR3 size: 12 residues. V was trimmed by 0 bases and J by 11 bases, leaving 11 bases between them. Germline V CDR1 and CDR2: MNHEY, SVGEGT.

The gene calls are TRBV20-1 and TRBJ1-5; weak D call: TRBD1 (6 bases). The germline gives CDR1 DFQATT, CDR2 SNEGSKA (reference sequence). V lost 6 bases and J 6 bases, leaving 15 bases between the germline ends. This CDR3 is built from 13 residues. CDR3 sequence reads: CSARQGFGQPQHF. DNA for the CDR3: TGCAGTGCGAGGCAGGGGTTCGGTCAGCCCCAGCATTTT.

DNA of the CDR3: TGTGCCAGCAGTGATTTGGGGGGTAAGGAGACCCAGTACTTC. This translates into CASSDLGGKETQYF. V and J are TRBV25-1 and TRBJ2-5, with D possibly being TRBD2 (6 bases). V shed 3 bases and J shed 5 bases, with 13 bases lying between them. CDR3 length equals 14 residues. Germline V gene data show CDR1 as MGHDK and CDR2 as SYGVNS.

This chain links TRBV4-3 with TRBJ1-1; unclear D gene. Germline V gene sequence: CDR1 LGHNA, CDR2 YSLEER. The V end was cut by 4 bases, the J end by 4 bases, with 10 bases between. This CDR3 is built from 13 residues. The CDR3 region is CASSRGWGTEAFF. CDR3 in DNA: TGCGCCAGCAGCCGGGGTTGGGGCACTGAAGCTTTCTTT.

Regarding this clonotype: One junction end does not reproduce the germline sequence, and a read error may be involved. The chain has TRBV7-2 and TRBJ2-7, with 9 bases matching TRBD1. Germline V gene lookup returns CDR1 SGHTA and CDR2 FQGNSA. The CDR3 spans 12 residues. The CDR3 reads CASSLAGQGPHF. The CDR3, as DNA: TGTGCCAGCAGCTTAGCGGGACAGGGACCGCACTTC.

This clonotype was recorded at least ten times. V and J are TRBV7-9 and TRBJ2-7, with 8 bases that match TRBD1. The CDR3 has 13 residues. The trim removed 5 bases at V and 4 bases at J, leaving 4 bases unmatched. In germline, CDR1 is SEHNR, CDR2 FQNEAQ (reference sequence). CDR3 in DNA: TGTGCCAGCAGCAAAGGACAGGGTTACGAGCAGTACTTC. Protein sequence: CASSKGQGYEQYF. The full variable domain, its missing parts supplied by reference TRBV7-9 and TRBJ2-7, is DTGVSQNPRHKITKRGQNVTFRCDPISEHNRLYWYRQTLGQGPEFLTYFQNEAQLEKSRLLSDRFSAERPKGSFSTLEIQRTEQGDSAMYLCASSKGQGYEQYFGPGTRLTVT.

This clonotype was picked up a small number of times. This chain links TRBV7-8 with TRBJ2-7; tentatively, D is TRBD1 or TRBD2 (5 bases each). Looked up from germline, CDR1 is SGHVS and CDR2 is FQNEAQ. Trimming removed 2 bases at V and 6 bases at J, with 17 bases between. CDR3 length: 15 residues. The CDR3 is CASSLFGGFGSEQYF. CDR3 nucleotide sequence: TGTGCCAGCAGCTTATTTGGGGGTTTCGGATCCGAGCAGTACTTC.

This clonotype was seen ten or more times. The rearrangement joins TRBV6-2 or TRBV6-3 to TRBJ2-3; TRBD2 matches 7 bases. The CDR3 spans 13 residues. The trim removed 4 bases at V and 4 bases at J, leaving 2 bases unmatched. Germline V gene lookup returns CDR1 MNHEY and CDR2 SVGEGT. CDR3 in DNA: TGTGCCAGCAGTTTTACTAGCGCAGATACGCAGTATTTT. Its protein is CASSFTSADTQYF.

This clonotype was counted a few times. This chain uses TRBV11-2 with TRBJ2-7; 14 bases align to TRBD2. The CDR3 consists of 15 residues. Germline loops: CDR1 SGHAT, CDR2 FQNNGV. Losses at the gene ends were 7 bases for V and 4 bases for J; bases not matched to a gene: 6. The CDR3 bases are TGTGCCAGCACCCTAGGACTAGCGGGAGGATACGAGCAGTACTTC. It yields the protein CASTLGLAGGYEQYF.

This clonotype was seen a few times. The rearrangement uses TRBV9 and TRBJ2-1; no clear D gene. The CDR3 spans 12 residues. The germline gives CDR1 SGDLS, CDR2 YYNGEE. V lost 0 bases, J lost 10 bases, and 8 bases lay in between. This CDR3 is CASSVEQTEQFF. Here the CDR3 DNA reads TGTGCCAGCAGCGTAGAACAGACCGAGCAGTTCTTC.

This clonotype was picked up a small number of times. The chain combines TRBV20-1 with TRBJ1-3; D is possibly TRBD1 (5 bases). V shed 0 bases and J shed 3 bases, with 15 bases lying between them. The length of the CDR3 is 16 residues. The germline CDR1 and CDR2 sequences are DFQATT and SNEGSKA (reference sequence). The CDR3 region has the DNA TGCAGTGCTAGAGATTCAGTCCAGGGCGATGGAAACACCATATATTTT. The encoded protein is CSARDSVQGDGNTIYF.

The chain recombines TRBV7-8 with TRBJ2-1; the D gene is possibly TRBD2 (5 bases). In germline, CDR1 is SGHVS, CDR2 FQNEAQ. The CDR3 extends over 17 amino acids. V was trimmed by 1 base and J by 0 bases, leaving 13 bases between them. The CDR3, as DNA: TGTGCCAGCAGCTTAGTCGGTCGAGGGAGCTCCTACAATGAGCAGTTCTTC. It is translated as CASSLVGRGSSYNEQFF.

This clonotype turned up a few times. The V gene is TRBV29-1, the J gene TRBJ2-7, with 7 nucleotides matching TRBD2. This CDR3 region has 14 residues. CDR1 and CDR2 from the germline V gene are SQVTM and ANQGSEA. J gave up 2 bases and V 4 bases, and 8 bases lay outside the gene matches. This chain's CDR3 is CSVGGDAGAYEQYF. The CDR3 bases are TGCAGCGTTGGGGGGGATGCGGGAGCCTACGAGCAGTACTTC.

The chain carries TRBV10-3 and TRBJ2-2; D is ambiguous. V lost 2 bases to trimming and J lost 5 bases, with 6 bases between them. The CDR3 contains 13 residues. The germline V gene encodes CDR1 ENHRY and CDR2 SYGVKD. The CDR3 loop is CAISESWTGELFF. CDR3 in DNA: TGTGCCATCAGTGAGAGTTGGACCGGGGAGCTGTTTTTT.

The table lists this clonotype with a few counts. The chain carries TRBV28 and TRBJ2-7; D gene uncertain. The CDR3 is made up of 14 amino acids. CDR1 and CDR2 from the germline V gene are MDHEN and SYDVKM. Trimming shortened V by 2 bases and J by 1 base, and 9 bases separated the two germline ends. The CDR3 protein is CASSLIGYSYEQYF. The CDR3 nucleotides read TGTGCCAGCAGTTTAATCGGTTATTCCTACGAGCAGTACTTC.

In this sample, this clonotype turned up a few times. This chain joins TRBV20-1 and TRBJ2-2, with D uncertain. Looked up from germline, CDR1 is DFQATT and CDR2 is SNEGSKA (reference sequence). V lost 0 bases to trimming and J lost 5 bases, with 10 bases between them. This CDR3 has 14 amino acids. CDR3 sequence: CSARDRSATGELFF. The CDR3 nucleotides read TGCAGTGCTAGAGACCGCAGTGCTACCGGGGAGCTGTTTTTT.

This sequence joins TRBV6-1 and TRBJ2-1; the D gene is possibly TRBD1 (5 bases). V was cut by 9 bases and J by 7 bases, with 19 bases left in between. CDR3 length: 14 residues. The V gene's germline CDR1 is MNHNS and CDR2 SASEGT. CDR3: CASMSWSRGNEQFF. The CDR3 DNA reads as TGTGCCAGTATGAGCTGGAGTAGGGGTAATGAGCAGTTCTTC.

This clonotype was counted many times. V gene TRBV7-2 combines with J gene TRBJ2-7; 7 bases map to TRBD2. The CDR3 is 13 amino acids. Germline assignment: CDR1 SGHTA and CDR2 FQGNSA. V shed 5 bases and J 5 bases; nucleotides not matched to a gene: 6. The CDR3 region has the DNA TGTGCCAGCAGCAGCGGGGCCAGGCACGAGCAGTACTTC. Its protein is CASSSGARHEQYF.

In this sample, this clonotype turned up many times. The chain links TRBV3-1 to TRBJ2-5, with a tentative D call TRBD1 (6 bases). Germline V gives CDR1 LGHDT, CDR2 YNNKEL (reference sequence). The ends were cut back, 3 bases at V and 4 bases at J, with 6 bases in the middle. The CDR3 is 12 residues long. CDR3 nucleotides: TGTGCCAGCAGCCACAGGGGAGAGACCCAGTACTTC. Protein: CASSHRGETQYF.

The V call is TRBV5-1, the J call TRBJ2-2, with D possibly TRBD2 on 5 matching bases. Looked up from germline, CDR1 is SGHRS and CDR2 is YFSETQ. Trimming shortened V by 3 bases and J by 6 bases, and 15 bases separated the two germline ends. The CDR3 is 15 residues long. The CDR3 sequence: CASSSTRSGAGELFF. For the CDR3, the DNA is TGCGCCAGCAGCTCGACCAGGAGCGGTGCCGGGGAGCTGTTTTTT.

This clonotype was counted a few times. This chain uses TRBV7-8 with TRBJ2-3; the match to TRBD2 covers 11 bases. The CDR3 runs 17 residues. V was pared by 0 bases and J by 5 bases, with 7 bases of the junction left unmatched. CDR1 is SGHVS, CDR2 FQNEAQ, per germline. CDR3 coding DNA: TGTGCCAGCAGCTTAGCGCGAGCTAGCGGGGGGAAAGATACGCAGTATTTT. Translating gives CASSLARASGGKDTQYF.

This clonotype was detected only a few times. This chain joins TRBV9 and TRBJ2-7; 9 nucleotides agree with TRBD1. The V and J ends lost 3 bases and 6 bases, in that order; junction bases with no gene match: 10. The CDR3 totals 15 residues. Germline lookup yields CDR1 SGDLS and CDR2 YYNGEE. In DNA, the CDR3 is TGTGCCAGCAGCGGACCGGGACAGGGCCAGTCCGAGCAGTACTTC. It encodes CASSGPGQGQSEQYF. The full variable domain, rest sourced from reference TRBV9 and TRBJ2-7, is DSGVTQTPKHLITATGQRVTLRCSPRSGDLSVYWYQQSLDQGLQFLIQYYNGEERAKGNILERFSAQQFPDLHSELNLSSLELGDSALYFCASSGPGQGQSEQYFGPGTRLTVT.

In its sample, this clonotype was seen a few times. This chain joins TRBV15 and TRBJ2-3; 8 bases align to TRBD2. V was clipped by 3 bases and J by 3 bases; unmatched bases: 2. This CDR3 spans 14 amino acids. The germline V gene encodes CDR1 LNHNV and CDR2 YYDKDF (reference sequence). DNA of the CDR3: TGTGCCACCAGCAGGCGACTAGCGACAGATACGCAGTATTTT. Protein product: CATSRRLATDTQYF. Combining the CDR3 with reference TRBV15 and TRBJ2-3 gives the whole variable domain DAMVIQNPRYQVTQFGKPVTLSCSQTLNHNVMYWYQQKSSQAPKLLFHYYDKDFNNEADTPDNFQSRRPNTSFCFLDIRSPGLGDTAMYLCATSRRLATDTQYFGPGTRLTVL.

This clonotype occurred a few times. The V gene is TRBV12-3 or TRBV12-4, the J gene TRBJ2-3; 14 bases are shared with TRBD2. The ends lost 5 bases at V and 2 bases at J; junction bases unmatched: 6. This CDR3 contains 17 residues. This CDR3 reads CASSATSGGGATDTQYF. As DNA, the CDR3 is TGTGCCAGCAGTGCGACTAGCGGGGGGGGGGCCACAGATACGCAGTATTTT.

This clonotype was counted between two and nine times. The gene calls are TRBV18 and TRBJ2-7, with 10 bases lining up with TRBD1. There are 14 residues in the CDR3. Germline CDR1 is KGHSH and CDR2 is LQKENI. V trimming: 6 bases; J trimming: 7 bases; junction bases outside the gene matches: 9. The CDR3 loop is CASSAGTGAWEQYF. The CDR3, as DNA: TGTGCCAGCTCGGCCGGGACAGGGGCCTGGGAGCAGTACTTC.

The gene calls are TRBV4-2 and TRBJ2-1; 8 bases line up with TRBD1. The CDR3 extends over 16 amino acids. Germline V gene data show CDR1 as LGHNA and CDR2 as YNFKEQ. Unmatched junction bases numbered 4, after V lost 0 bases and J lost 3 bases. DNA for the CDR3: TGTGCCAGCAGCCAAGACCAGGACAGGGACTACAATGAGCAGTTCTTC. It translates to CASSQDQDRDYNEQFF.

This clonotype has only a few counts. As DNA, the CDR3 is TGCAGTGCTAGGGGATCCGGGGGGGCTGACCAAGAGACCCAGTACTTC. Protein sequence: CSARGSGGADQETQYF. V is TRBV20-1 and J is TRBJ2-5; 8 nucleotides match TRBD2. CDR3 size: 16 residues. The trim removed 3 bases at V and 0 bases at J, leaving 9 bases unmatched. Germline V gene sequence: CDR1 DFQATT, CDR2 SNEGSKA (reference sequence).

The rearrangement joins TRBV12-3 or TRBV12-4 to TRBJ1-2, with 10 bases that match TRBD1. With 4 bases clipped from V and 1 base from J, the junction kept 9 bases outside the gene matches. The CDR3 contains 17 residues. CDR3 amino acids: CASSSGDRGSHNYGYTF. The CDR3, as DNA: TGTGCCAGCAGTTCGGGGGACAGGGGAAGCCATAACTATGGCTACACCTTC.

V and J are TRBV6-5 and TRBJ2-3; D not resolved. The CDR3 is 17 residues long. Germline assignment: CDR1 MNHEY and CDR2 SVGAGI. The V and J ends lost 0 bases and 0 bases respectively, with 13 bases between them. CDR3 sequence: CASSYSIVRPSTDTQYF. The CDR3 bases are TGTGCCAGCAGTTACTCGATTGTGCGGCCGAGCACAGATACGCAGTATTTT.

The CDR3 region is CASSESRSTYEQYF. CDR3 coding DNA: TGTGCCAGCAGTGAGTCCAGGTCCACCTACGAGCAGTACTTC. V gene TRBV25-1 combines with J gene TRBJ2-7; D ambiguous. The CDR3 covers 14 residues. V lost 3 bases, J lost 2 bases, and 11 bases lay in between. Looked up from germline, CDR1 is MGHDK and CDR2 is SYGVNS.

Here the CDR3 reads CASSKGWEADTQYF. In nucleotides, the CDR3 is TGTGCCAGCAGCAAGGGGTGGGAGGCAGATACGCAGTATTTT. The chain links TRBV7-8 to TRBJ2-3; D may be TRBD2 (6 bases). With 5 bases removed from V and 4 bases from J, the gap between germline ends came to 13 bases. Germline lookup yields CDR1 SGHVS and CDR2 FQNEAQ. CDR3 length equals 14 residues.

The V gene is TRBV5-6, the J gene TRBJ2-1; the D is unclear. Germline values: CDR1 SGHDT, CDR2 YYEEEE. There are 14 residues in the CDR3. V shed 0 bases and J shed 2 bases, with 6 bases lying between them. The CDR3 region has the DNA TGTGCCAGCAGCTTGGGTTTTACCTACAATGAGCAGTTCTTC. Translated: CASSLGFTYNEQFF.